This is a list of T cell receptor beta chains from one sample in a study of cytomegalovirus exposure and HLA in healthy donors. Some clones are missing from TCRdb's copy, which holds only in-frame ones; the method was immunoSEQ multiplex PCR. The table lists roughly 180,000 clones, approximately 80% of them singletons. Sequencing was carried out using PBMCs. The receptors were gathered from a male donor in good health and CMV-seronegative. CDR3s include the opening cysteine and the closing phenylalanine or tryptophan. The D gene is left open where the match is weak. A row's size may be missing; if present it is once, few, many or a size class.

j_call d_call v_call clone_size cdr3_nt cdr3_aa
TRBJ2-5 . TRBV7-9 . TGTGCCAGCAGCTTAGGAGCAGGGTGGGAGACCCAGTACTTC CASSLGAGWETQYF
TRBJ1-6 TRBD1 TRBV5-4 . TGTGCCAGCAGCTTAGGACAGGGTGTCTCACCCCTCCACTTT CASSLGQGVSPLHF
TRBJ1-2 . TRBV15 . TGTGCCACCAGCAGCGAACGGGGCTATGGCTACACCTTC CATSSERGYGYTF
TRBJ2-7 . TRBV21-1 . TGTGCCAGCAGTCGGACAGGGACCTACGAGCAGTACTTC CASSRTGTYEQYF
TRBJ2-3 TRBD2 TRBV27 . TGTGCCAGCAGTTTATACCTAGCGGGGACAGATACGCAGTATTTT CASSLYLAGTDTQYF
TRBJ1-4 TRBD1 TRBV28 . TGTGCCAGCAGTTCAGAGACCGGGACAGGGGACGAAAAACTGTTTTTT CASSSETGTGDEKLFF
TRBJ2-1 TRBD2 TRBV19 . TGTGCCAGTAGTCGACTAGCGGGAGGGTGGGATGAGCAGTTCTTC CASSRLAGGWDEQFF
TRBJ2-1 TRBD1 TRBV5-6 . TGTGCCAGCAGCTCCACAGGGGCTCTCTACAATGAGCAGTTCTTC CASSSTGALYNEQFF
TRBJ1-6 . TRBV30 . TGTGCCTGGAGTGTCTGCAGGGCAAGCTCCTATAATTCACCCCTCCACTTT CAWSVCRASSYNSPLHF
TRBJ2-2 TRBD2 TRBV9 . TGTGCCAGCAGCGTAGCCTCCCGGGGGGACACCGGGGAGCTGTTTTTT CASSVASRGDTGELFF
TRBJ1-2 TRBD1 TRBV28 . TGTGCCAGCAGTTTAGGACAGGGGGGCTATGGCTACACCTTC CASSLGQGGYGYTF
TRBJ2-5 . TRBV7-2 once TGTGCCAGCAGCTTAGCGGGTAGGGGGTTGCGAGAGACCCAGTACTTC CASSLAGRGLRETQYF
TRBJ2-7 . TRBV10-3 . TGTGCCACCGATGCAGGGGACGAGCAGTACTTC CATDAGDEQYF
TRBJ1-4 . TRBV27 . TGTGCCAGCAGTCCCTCTGGAGGGGGAGGGGCTAATGAAAAACTGTTTTTT CASSPSGGGGANEKLFF
TRBJ1-4 . TRBV2 few TGTGCCAGCAGAAACAGGGAAGAAAAACTGTTTTTT CASRNREEKLFF
TRBJ2-7 . TRBV7-8 . TGTGCCAGCAGCTTAGGATGGCAGGGAACTGGCGAGCAGTACTTC CASSLGWQGTGEQYF
TRBJ1-4 TRBD1 TRBV5-1 . TGCGCCAGCAAACCTCAGGGGGCAACTAATGAAAAACTGTTTTTT CASKPQGATNEKLFF
TRBJ2-5 . TRBV7-9 few TGTGCCAGCAGCTCCGCCGTGGTACAGGAGACCCAGTACTTC CASSSAVVQETQYF
TRBJ2-7 . TRBV11-3 . TGTGCCAGCGGCCTCGCGCCGGAGGGAGAGCAGTACTTC CASGLAPEGEQYF
TRBJ2-7 TRBD1 TRBV6-6 . TGTGCCAGCAGTTATGGGACAGGGAGACTATTCGAGCAGTACTTC CASSYGTGRLFEQYF
TRBJ1-1 TRBD1 TRBV30 . TGTGCCTGGGGGACAGGGGTGACCTTGACGAACACTGAAGCTTTCTTT CAWGTGVTLTNTEAFF
TRBJ2-7 . TRBV4-1 . TGCGCCAGCAGCCAAGATACGGGAGTACCCCCCTACGAGCAGTACTTC CASSQDTGVPPYEQYF